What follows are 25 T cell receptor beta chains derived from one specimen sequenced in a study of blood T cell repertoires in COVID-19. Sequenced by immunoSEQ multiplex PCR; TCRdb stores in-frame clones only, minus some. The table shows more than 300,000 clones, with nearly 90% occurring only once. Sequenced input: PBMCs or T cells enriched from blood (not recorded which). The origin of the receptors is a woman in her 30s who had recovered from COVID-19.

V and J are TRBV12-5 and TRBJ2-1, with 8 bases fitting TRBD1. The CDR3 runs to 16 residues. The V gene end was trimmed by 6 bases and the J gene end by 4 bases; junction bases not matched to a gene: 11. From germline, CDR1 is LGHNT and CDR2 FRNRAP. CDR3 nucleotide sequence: TGTGCTAGTGGACAAGGACAGGGAGATTTTTACAATGAGCAGTTCTTC. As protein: CASGQGQGDFYNEQFF.

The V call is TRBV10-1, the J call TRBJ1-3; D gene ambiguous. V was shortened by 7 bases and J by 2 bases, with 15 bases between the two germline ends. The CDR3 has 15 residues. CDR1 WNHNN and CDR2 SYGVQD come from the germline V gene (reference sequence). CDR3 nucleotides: TGCGCCAGCACCTCTGGCGAACTACCTGGAAACACCATATATTTT. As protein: CASTSGELPGNTIYF.

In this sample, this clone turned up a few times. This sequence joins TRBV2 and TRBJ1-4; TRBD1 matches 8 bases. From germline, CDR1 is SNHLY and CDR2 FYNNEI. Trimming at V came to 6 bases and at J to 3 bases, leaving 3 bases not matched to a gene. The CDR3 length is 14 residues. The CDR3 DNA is TGTGCCAGCAGGATGACAGGGGCTAATGAAAAACTGTTTTTT. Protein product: CASRMTGANEKLFF.

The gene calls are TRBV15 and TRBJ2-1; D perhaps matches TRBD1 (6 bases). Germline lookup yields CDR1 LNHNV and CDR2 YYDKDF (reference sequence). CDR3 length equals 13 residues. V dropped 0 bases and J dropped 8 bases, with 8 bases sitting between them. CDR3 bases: TGTGCCACCAGCAGAGATCCAGGGGATGAGCAGTTCTTC. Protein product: CATSRDPGDEQFF.

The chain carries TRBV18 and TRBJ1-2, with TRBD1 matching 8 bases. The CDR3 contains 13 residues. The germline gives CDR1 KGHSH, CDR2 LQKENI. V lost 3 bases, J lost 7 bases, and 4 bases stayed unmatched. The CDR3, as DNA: TGTGCCAGCTCACCGGACAGGGCCGGTGGCTACACCTTC. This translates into CASSPDRAGGYTF. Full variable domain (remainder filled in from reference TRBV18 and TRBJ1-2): NAGVMQNPRHLVRRRGQEARLRCSPMKGHSHVYWYRQLPEEGLKFMVYLQKENIIDESGMPKERFSAEFPKEGPSILRIQQVVRGDSAAYFCASSPDRAGGYTFGSGTRLTVV.

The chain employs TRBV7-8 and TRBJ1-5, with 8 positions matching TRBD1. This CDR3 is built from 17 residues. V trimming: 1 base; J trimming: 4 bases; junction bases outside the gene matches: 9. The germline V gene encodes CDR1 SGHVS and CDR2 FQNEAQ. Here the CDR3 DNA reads TGTGCCAGCAGCTTAGGGTTGCACAGGGGGATTAATCAGCCCCAGCATTTT. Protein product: CASSLGLHRGINQPQHF.

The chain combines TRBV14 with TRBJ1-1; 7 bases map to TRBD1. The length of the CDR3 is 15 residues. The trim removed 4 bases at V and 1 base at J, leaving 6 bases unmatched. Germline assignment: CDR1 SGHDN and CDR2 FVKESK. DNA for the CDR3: TGTGCCAGCAGCCCGACAGGGCGGGGGAACACTGAAGCTTTCTTT. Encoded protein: CASSPTGRGNTEAFF.

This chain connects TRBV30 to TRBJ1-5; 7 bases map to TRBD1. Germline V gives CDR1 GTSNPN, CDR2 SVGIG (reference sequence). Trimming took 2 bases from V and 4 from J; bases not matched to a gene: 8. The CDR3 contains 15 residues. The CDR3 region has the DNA TGTGCCTGGAGTACGCCGGGACAGCAAAATCAGCCCCAGCATTTT. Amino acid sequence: CAWSTPGQQNQPQHF.

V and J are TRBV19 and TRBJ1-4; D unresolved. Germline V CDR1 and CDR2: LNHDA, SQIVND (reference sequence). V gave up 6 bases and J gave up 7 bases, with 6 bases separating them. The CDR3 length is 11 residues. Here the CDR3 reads CASSPGEKLFF. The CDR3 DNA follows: TGTGCCAGTAGCCCGGGTGAAAAACTGTTTTTT.

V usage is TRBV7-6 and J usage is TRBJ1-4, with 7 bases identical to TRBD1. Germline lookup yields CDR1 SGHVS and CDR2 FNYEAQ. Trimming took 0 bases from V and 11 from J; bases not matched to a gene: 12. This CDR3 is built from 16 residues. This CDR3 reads CASSLADNRGQAKLFF. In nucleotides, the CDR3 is TGTGCCAGCAGCTTAGCGGACAACAGGGGCCAAGCCAAACTGTTTTTT.

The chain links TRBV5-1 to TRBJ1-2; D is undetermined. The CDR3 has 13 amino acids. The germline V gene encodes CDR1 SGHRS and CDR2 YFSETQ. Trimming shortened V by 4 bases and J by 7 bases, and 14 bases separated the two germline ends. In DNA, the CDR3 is TGCGCCAGCAGCACGGGAAGGGCGGGTGGCTACACCTTC. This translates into CASSTGRAGGYTF.

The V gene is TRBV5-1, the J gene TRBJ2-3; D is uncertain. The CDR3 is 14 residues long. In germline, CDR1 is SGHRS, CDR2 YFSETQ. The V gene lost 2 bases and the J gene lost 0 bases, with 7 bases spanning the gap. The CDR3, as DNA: TGCGCCAGCAGCTTCGGAGACAGCACAGATACGCAGTATTTT. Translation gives CASSFGDSTDTQYF.

This CDR3 is CASIGRAGGNEKLFF. CDR3 sequence (DNA): TGTGCCAGTATCGGAAGGGCGGGGGGGAATGAAAAACTGTTTTTT. V usage is TRBV19 and J usage is TRBJ1-4; a possible D gene is TRBD1 (5 bases). CDR3 length equals 15 residues. V was pared by 7 bases and J by 5 bases, with 17 bases between. Per germline, CDR1 LNHDA and CDR2 SQIVND (reference sequence).

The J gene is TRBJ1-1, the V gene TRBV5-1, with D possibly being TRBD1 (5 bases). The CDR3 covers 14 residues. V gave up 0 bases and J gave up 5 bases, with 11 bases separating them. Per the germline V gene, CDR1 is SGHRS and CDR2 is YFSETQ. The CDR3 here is CASSLDPGGTEAFF. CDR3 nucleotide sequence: TGCGCCAGCAGCTTGGATCCGGGGGGTACTGAAGCTTTCTTT.

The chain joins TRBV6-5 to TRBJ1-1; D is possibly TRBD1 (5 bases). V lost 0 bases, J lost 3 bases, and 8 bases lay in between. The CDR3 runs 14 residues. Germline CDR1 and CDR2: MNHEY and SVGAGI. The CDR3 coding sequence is TGTGCCAGCAGTTACTCGGGGGGAGACACTGAAGCTTTCTTT. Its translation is CASSYSGGDTEAFF.

CDR3 sequence reads: CASSRTSGGGPRGNEQFF. The CDR3 bases are TGTGCCAGCAGCCGGACTAGCGGGGGGGGTCCCCGTGGCAATGAGCAGTTCTTC. This sequence joins TRBV5-4 and TRBJ2-1, with TRBD2 matching 15 bases. CDR1 is SGHNT, CDR2 YYREEE, per germline (reference sequence). This CDR3 is 18 amino acids long. V dropped 4 bases and J dropped 6; count of bases not matched to a gene: 11.

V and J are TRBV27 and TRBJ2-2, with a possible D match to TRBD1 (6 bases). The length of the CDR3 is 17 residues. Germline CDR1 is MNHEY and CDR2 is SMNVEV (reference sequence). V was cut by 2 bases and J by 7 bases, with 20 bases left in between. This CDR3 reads CASSLVMASGVVGELFF. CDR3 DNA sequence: TGTGCCAGCAGTTTAGTAATGGCGTCAGGGGTTGTCGGGGAGCTGTTTTTT.

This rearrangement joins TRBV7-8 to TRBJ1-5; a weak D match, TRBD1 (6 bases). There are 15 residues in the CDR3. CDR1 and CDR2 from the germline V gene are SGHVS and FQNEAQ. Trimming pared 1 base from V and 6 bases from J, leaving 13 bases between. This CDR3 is CASSLDGWGRQPQHF. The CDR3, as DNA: TGTGCCAGCAGCTTAGATGGCTGGGGGCGTCAGCCCCAGCATTTT.

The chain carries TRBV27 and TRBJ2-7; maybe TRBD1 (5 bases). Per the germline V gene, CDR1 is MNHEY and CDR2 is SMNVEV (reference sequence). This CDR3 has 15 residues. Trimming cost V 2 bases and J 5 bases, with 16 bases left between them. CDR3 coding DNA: TGTGCCAGCAGTTTAGGTCCAGGAAAGGGGAACGAGCAGTACTTC. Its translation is CASSLGPGKGNEQYF.

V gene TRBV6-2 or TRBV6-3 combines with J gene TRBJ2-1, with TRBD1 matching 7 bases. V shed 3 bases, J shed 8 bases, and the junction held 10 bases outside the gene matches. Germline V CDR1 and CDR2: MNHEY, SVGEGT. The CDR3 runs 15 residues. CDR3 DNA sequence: TGTGCCAGCAGTTATATCAGGGGGATAGTAGATGAGCAGTTCTTC. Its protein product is CASSYIRGIVDEQFF.

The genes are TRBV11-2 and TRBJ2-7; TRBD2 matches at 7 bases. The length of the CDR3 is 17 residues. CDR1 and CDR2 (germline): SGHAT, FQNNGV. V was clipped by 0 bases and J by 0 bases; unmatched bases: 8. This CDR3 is CASSLELGGRLSYEQYF. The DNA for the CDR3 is TGTGCCAGCAGCTTAGAGTTGGGGGGGAGGCTCTCCTACGAGCAGTACTTC. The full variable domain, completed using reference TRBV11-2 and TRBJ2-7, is EAGVAQSPRYKIIEKRQSVAFWCNPISGHATLYWYQQILGQGPKLLIQFQNNGVVDDSQLPKDRFSAERLKGVDSTLKIQPAKLEDSAVYLCASSLELGGRLSYEQYFGPGTRLTVT.

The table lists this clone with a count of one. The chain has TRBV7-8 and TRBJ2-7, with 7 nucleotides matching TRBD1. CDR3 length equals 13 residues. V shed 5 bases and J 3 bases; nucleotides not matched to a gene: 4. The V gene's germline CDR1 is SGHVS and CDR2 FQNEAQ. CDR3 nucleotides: TGTGCCAGCAGCGCCCGGGACAGCTACGAGCAGTACTTC. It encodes CASSARDSYEQYF.

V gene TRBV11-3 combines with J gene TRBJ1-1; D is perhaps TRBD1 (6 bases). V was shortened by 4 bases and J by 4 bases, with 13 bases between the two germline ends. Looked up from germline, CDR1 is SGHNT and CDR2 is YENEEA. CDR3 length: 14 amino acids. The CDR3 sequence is CASSSGAGSTEAFF. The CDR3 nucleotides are TGTGCCAGCAGCTCAGGGGCCGGTAGCACTGAAGCTTTCTTT.

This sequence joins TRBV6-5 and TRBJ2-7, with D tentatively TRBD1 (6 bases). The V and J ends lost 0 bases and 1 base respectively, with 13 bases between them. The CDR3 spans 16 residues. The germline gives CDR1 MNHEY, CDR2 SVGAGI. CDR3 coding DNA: TGTGCCAGCAGTTACTCGAGACAGGCGGGTTCCTACGAGCAGTACTTC. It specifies CASSYSRQAGSYEQYF.

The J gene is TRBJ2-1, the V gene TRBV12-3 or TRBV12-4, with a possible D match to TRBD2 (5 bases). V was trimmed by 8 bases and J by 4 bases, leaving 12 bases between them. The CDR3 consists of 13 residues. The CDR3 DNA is TGTGCCAGCCGCGAGGGAATGTACAATGAGCAGTTCTTC. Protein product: CASREGMYNEQFF.